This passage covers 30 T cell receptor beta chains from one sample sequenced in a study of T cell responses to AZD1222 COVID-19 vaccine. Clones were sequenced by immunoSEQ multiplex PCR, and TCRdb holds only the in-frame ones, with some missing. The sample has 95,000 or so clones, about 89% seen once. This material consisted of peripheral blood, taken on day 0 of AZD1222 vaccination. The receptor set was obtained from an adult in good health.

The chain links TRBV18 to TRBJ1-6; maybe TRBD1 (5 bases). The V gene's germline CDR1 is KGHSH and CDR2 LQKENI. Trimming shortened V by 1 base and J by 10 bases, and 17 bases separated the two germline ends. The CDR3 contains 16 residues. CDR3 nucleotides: TGTGCCAGCTCACCACATCCGTCGCAGGGTGAGTCACCCCTCCACTTT. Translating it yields CASSPHPSQGESPLHF.

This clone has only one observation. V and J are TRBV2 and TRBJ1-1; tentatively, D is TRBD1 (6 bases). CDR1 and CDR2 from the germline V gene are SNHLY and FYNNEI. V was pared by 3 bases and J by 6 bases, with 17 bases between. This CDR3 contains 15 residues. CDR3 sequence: CASSELSADRPEAFF. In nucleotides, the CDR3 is TGTGCCAGCAGTGAGCTGAGCGCGGACAGACCTGAAGCTTTCTTT. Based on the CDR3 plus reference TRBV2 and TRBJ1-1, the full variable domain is EPEVTQTPSHQVTQMGQEVILRCVPISNHLYFYWYRQILGQKVEFLVSFYNNEISEKSEIFDDQFSVERPDGSNFTLKIRSTKLEDSAMYFCASSELSADRPEAFFGQGTRLTVV.

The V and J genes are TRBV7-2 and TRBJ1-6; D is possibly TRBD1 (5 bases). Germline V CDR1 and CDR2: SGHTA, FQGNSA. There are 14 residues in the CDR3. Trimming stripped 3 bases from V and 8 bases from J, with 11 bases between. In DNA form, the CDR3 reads TGTGCCAGCAGCTTTACGGGACTGGATTCACCCCTCCACTTT. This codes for CASSFTGLDSPLHF.

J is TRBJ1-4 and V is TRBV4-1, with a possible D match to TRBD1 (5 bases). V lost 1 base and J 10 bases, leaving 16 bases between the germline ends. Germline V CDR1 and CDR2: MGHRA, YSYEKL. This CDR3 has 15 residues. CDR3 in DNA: TGCGCCAGCAGCCAAGGCTACGGAGCTAGGGGAAAACTGTTTTTT. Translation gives CASSQGYGARGKLFF.

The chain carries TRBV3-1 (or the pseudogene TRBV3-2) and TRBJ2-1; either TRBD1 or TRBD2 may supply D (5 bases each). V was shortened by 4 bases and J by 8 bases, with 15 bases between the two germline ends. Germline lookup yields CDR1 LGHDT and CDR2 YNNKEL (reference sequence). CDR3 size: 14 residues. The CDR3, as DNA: TGTGCCAGCAGCCGACCTGGGGACGATGATGAGCAGTTCTTC. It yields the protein CASSRPGDDDEQFF.

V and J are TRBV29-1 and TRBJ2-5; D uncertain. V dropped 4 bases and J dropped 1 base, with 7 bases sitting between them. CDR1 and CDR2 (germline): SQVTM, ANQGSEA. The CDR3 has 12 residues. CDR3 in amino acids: CSVGWGQETQYF. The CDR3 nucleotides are TGCAGCGTTGGGTGGGGCCAAGAGACCCAGTACTTC.

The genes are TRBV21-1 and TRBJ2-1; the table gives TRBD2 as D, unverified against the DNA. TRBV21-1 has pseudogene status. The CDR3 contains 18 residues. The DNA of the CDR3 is TGTGCCAGCAGCAAAGGACCGATAGCGGGGGGGCCGGGGAATGAGCAGTTCTTC. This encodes CASSKGPIAGGPGNEQFF.

CDR3 residues: CASSIWQEITGELFF. CDR3 DNA sequence: TGTGCCAGTAGTATTTGGCAGGAAATCACCGGGGAGCTGTTTTTT. The rearrangement uses TRBV19 and TRBJ2-2; D is unresolved. The CDR3 sequence is 15 residues long. CDR1 is LNHDA, CDR2 SQIVND, per germline (reference sequence). Trimming removed 3 bases at V and 4 bases at J, with 12 bases between.

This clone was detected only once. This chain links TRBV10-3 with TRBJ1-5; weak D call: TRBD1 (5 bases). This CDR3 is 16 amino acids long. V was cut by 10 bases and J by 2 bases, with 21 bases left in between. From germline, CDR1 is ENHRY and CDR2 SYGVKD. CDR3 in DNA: TGTGCCACCGATCAAAACCGGGACGGCGGCAATCAGCCCCAGCATTTT. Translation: CATDQNRDGGNQPQHF.

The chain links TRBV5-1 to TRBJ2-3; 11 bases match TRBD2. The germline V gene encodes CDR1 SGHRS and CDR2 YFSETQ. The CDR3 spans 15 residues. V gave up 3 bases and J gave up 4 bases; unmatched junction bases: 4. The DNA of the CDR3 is TGCGCCAGCAGCTCGCTAGCGGGGGGAGCAGATACGCAGTATTTT. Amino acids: CASSSLAGGADTQYF.

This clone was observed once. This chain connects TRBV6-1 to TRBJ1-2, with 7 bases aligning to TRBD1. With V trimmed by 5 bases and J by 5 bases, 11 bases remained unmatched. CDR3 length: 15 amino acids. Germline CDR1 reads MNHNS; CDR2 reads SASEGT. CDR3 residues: CASSPVEGARYGYTF. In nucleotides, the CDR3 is TGTGCCAGCAGTCCGGTGGAGGGGGCTCGTTATGGCTACACCTTC.

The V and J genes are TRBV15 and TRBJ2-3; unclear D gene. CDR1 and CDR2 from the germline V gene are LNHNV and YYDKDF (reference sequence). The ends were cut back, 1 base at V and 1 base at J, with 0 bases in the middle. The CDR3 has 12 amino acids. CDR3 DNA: TGTGCCACCAGCAGAGGCACAGATACGCAGTATTTT. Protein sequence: CATSRGTDTQYF. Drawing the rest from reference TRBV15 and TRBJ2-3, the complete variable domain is DAMVIQNPRYQVTQFGKPVTLSCSQTLNHNVMYWYQQKSSQAPKLLFHYYDKDFNNEADTPDNFQSRRPNTSFCFLDIRSPGLGDTAMYLCATSRGTDTQYFGPGTRLTVL.

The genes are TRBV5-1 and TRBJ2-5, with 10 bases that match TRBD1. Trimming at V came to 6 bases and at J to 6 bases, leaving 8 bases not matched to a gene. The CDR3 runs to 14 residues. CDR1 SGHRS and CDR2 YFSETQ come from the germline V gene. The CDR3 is CASTAGTGEQTQYF. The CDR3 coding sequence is TGCGCCAGCACCGCCGGGACAGGGGAACAGACCCAGTACTTC.

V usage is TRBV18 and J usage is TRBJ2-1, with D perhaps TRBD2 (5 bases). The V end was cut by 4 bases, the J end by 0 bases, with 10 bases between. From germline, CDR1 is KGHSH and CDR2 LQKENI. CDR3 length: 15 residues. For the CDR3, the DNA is TGTGCCAGCTCACTCGGACTTCCCTCCTACAATGAGCAGTTCTTC. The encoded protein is CASSLGLPSYNEQFF.

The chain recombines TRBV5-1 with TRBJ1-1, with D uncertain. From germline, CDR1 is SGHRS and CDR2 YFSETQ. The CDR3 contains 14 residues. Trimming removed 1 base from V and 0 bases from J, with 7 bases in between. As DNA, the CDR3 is TGCGCCAGCAGCTTGTATAGCATGAACACTGAAGCTTTCTTT. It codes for CASSLYSMNTEAFF.

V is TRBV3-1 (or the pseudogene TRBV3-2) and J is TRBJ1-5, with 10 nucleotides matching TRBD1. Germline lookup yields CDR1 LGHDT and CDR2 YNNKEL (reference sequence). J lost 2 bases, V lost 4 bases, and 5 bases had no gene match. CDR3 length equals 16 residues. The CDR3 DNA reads TGTGCCAGCAGCCCGACAGGGGGCTTTCGCAATCAGCCCCAGCATTTT. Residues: CASSPTGGFRNQPQHF.

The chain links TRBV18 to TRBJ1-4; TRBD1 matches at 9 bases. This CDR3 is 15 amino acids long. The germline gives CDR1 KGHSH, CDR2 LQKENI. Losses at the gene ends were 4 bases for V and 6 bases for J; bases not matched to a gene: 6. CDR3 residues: CASSRWDREDEKLFF. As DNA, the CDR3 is TGTGCCAGCTCACGTTGGGACAGGGAGGATGAAAAACTGTTTTTT.

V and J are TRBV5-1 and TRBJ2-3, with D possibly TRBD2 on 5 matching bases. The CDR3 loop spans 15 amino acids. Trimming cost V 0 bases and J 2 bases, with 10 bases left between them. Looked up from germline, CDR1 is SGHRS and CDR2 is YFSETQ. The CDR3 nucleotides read TGCGCCAGCAGCTTGGTTAGCCGGGACACAGATACGCAGTATTTT. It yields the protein CASSLVSRDTDTQYF.

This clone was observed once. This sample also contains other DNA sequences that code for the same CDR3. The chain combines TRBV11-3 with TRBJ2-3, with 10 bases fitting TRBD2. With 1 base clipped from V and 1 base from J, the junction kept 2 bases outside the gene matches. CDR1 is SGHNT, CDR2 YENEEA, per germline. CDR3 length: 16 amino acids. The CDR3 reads CASSLGTSGRTDTQYF. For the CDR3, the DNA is TGTGCCAGCAGCTTAGGGACTAGCGGACGCACAGATACGCAGTATTTT.

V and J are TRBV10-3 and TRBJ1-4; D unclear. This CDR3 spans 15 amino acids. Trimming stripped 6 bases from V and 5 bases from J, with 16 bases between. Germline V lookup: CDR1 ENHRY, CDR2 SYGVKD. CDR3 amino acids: CAISVNNVENEKLFF. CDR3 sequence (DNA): TGTGCCATCAGCGTAAACAACGTTGAAAATGAAAAACTGTTTTTT.

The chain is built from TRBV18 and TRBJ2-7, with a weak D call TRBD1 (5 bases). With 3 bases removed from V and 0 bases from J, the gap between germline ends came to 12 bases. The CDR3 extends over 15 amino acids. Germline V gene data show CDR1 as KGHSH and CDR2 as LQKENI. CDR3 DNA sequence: TGTGCCAGCTCACCTGTCGGACATAGCTCCTACGAGCAGTACTTC. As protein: CASSPVGHSSYEQYF.

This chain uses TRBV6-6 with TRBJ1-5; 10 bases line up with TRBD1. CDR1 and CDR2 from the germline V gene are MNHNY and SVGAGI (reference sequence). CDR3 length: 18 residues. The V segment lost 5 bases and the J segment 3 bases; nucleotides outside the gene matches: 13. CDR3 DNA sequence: TGTGCCAGCAGTCCCCACCGACAGGGGGCTATGGACAATCAGCCCCAGCATTTT. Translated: CASSPHRQGAMDNQPQHF.

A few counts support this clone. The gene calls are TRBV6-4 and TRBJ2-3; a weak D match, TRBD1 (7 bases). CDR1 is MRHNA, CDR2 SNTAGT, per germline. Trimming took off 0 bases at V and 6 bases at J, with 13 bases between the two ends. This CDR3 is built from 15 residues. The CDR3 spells CASSDSEGASDTQYF. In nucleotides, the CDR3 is TGTGCCAGCAGTGACTCGGAGGGGGCCTCGGATACGCAGTATTTT.

The CDR3 region is CASSLPGGEQYF. The CDR3 DNA is TGTGCCAGCTCACTCCCGGGGGGCGAGCAGTACTTC. The chain recombines TRBV18 with TRBJ2-7; the match to TRBD2 covers 7 bases. This CDR3 is built from 12 residues. Germline V gene lookup returns CDR1 KGHSH and CDR2 LQKENI. J lost 6 bases, V lost 4 bases, and 3 bases had no gene match. Full variable domain (outside the CDR3, taken from reference TRBV18 and TRBJ2-7): NAGVMQNPRHLVRRRGQEARLRCSPMKGHSHVYWYRQLPEEGLKFMVYLQKENIIDESGMPKERFSAEFPKEGPSILRIQQVVRGDSAAYFCASSLPGGEQYFGPGTRLTVT.

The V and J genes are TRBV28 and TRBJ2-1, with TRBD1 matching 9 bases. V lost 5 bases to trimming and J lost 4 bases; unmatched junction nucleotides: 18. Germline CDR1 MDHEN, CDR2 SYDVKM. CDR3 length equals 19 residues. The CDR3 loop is CASSPTGGWSGVAYNEQFF. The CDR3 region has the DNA TGTGCCAGCAGTCCTACAGGGGGCTGGAGCGGGGTCGCTTACAATGAGCAGTTCTTC.

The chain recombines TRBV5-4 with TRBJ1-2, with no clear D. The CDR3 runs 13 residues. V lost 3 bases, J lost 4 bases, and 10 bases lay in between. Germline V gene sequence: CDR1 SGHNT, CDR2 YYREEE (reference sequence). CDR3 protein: CASSSNVAYGYTF. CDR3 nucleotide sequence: TGTGCCAGCAGCTCAAATGTGGCCTATGGCTACACCTTC.

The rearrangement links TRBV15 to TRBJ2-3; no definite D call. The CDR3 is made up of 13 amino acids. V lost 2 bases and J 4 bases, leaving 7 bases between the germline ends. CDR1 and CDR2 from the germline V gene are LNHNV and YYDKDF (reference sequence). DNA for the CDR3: TGTGCCACCAGCAGAATTACATCAGATACGCAGTATTTT. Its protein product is CATSRITSDTQYF.

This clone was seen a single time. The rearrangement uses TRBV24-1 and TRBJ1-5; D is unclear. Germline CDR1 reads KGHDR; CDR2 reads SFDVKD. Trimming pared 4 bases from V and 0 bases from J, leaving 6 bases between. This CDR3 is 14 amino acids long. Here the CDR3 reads CATSDPNSNQPQHF. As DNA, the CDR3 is TGTGCCACCAGTGACCCAAATAGCAATCAGCCCCAGCATTTT.

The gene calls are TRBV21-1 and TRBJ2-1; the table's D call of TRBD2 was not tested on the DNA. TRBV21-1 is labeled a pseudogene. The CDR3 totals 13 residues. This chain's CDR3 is CASSKARGDEQFF. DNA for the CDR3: TGTGCCAGCAGCAAAGCACGGGGGGATGAGCAGTTCTTC.

The CDR3 DNA reads as TGTGCCAGCAGCCAAGGGACACGGAATGAAAAACTGTTTTTT. Translated: CASSQGTRNEKLFF. The chain links TRBV3-1 (or the pseudogene TRBV3-2) to TRBJ1-4, with D possibly matching TRBD1 (5 bases). The CDR3 contains 14 residues. With 1 base removed from V and 5 bases from J, the gap between germline ends came to 8 bases. Germline V gene sequence: CDR1 LGHDT, CDR2 YNNKEL (reference sequence).